The 13 T cell receptor beta chains given below trace back to one sample, sequenced in a study of blood T cell repertoires in COVID-19. Sequenced by immunoSEQ multiplex PCR; TCRdb stores in-frame clones only, minus some. The sample has approximately 390,000 clones, around nine tenths seen once; the top ten hold 10%. The sample comprised PBMCs or T cells enriched from blood (not recorded which). All receptors derive from a woman in her forties or fifties who had recovered from COVID-19.

The rearrangement uses TRBV4-2 and TRBJ1-2, with a possible D match to TRBD1 (6 bases). The CDR3 totals 15 residues. The ends were cut back, 0 bases at V and 5 bases at J, with 13 bases in the middle. Germline V gene sequence: CDR1 LGHNA, CDR2 YNFKEQ. Here the CDR3 reads CASSQDLGASYGYTF. The CDR3 DNA reads TGTGCCAGCAGCCAAGATCTGGGGGCCTCTTATGGCTACACCTTC.

This sequence joins TRBV12-3 or TRBV12-4 and TRBJ2-1; possibly TRBD1 for D (6 bases). The CDR3 has 13 residues. V dropped 0 bases and J dropped 8 bases, with 8 bases sitting between them. The CDR3 DNA reads as TGTGCCAGCAGTTTAGCGGGGGCTCATGAGCAGTTCTTC. Translating gives CASSLAGAHEQFF.

The V gene is TRBV19, the J gene TRBJ1-5; no firm D call. The V end lost 7 bases, the J end lost 3 bases, and 13 bases lay between the germline ends. Germline CDR1 is LNHDA and CDR2 is SQIVND (reference sequence). The CDR3 totals 14 residues. The CDR3 loop is CASKEGTTNQPQHF. The CDR3 coding sequence is TGTGCCAGTAAGGAGGGAACTACCAATCAGCCCCAGCATTTT.

This chain links TRBV27 with TRBJ2-7; D call uncertain. CDR1 MNHEY and CDR2 SMNVEV come from the germline V gene (reference sequence). Trimming left V 8 bases short and J 0 bases short, with 11 bases between. This CDR3 spans 13 amino acids. For the CDR3, the DNA is TGTGCCAGCCGGTGGGCAGTCTCCTACGAGCAGTACTTC. This codes for CASRWAVSYEQYF.

The chain recombines TRBV7-2 with TRBJ2-1; 11 bases line up with TRBD2. Germline V gene sequence: CDR1 SGHTA, CDR2 FQGNSA. V lost 3 bases, J lost 2 bases, and 9 bases stayed unmatched. The CDR3 has 18 residues. The chain's CDR3 is CASSFQTSGVIAYNEQFF. The CDR3 DNA is TGTGCCAGCAGCTTTCAGACTAGCGGGGTGATCGCCTACAATGAGCAGTTCTTC. The full variable domain, its missing parts supplied by reference TRBV7-2 and TRBJ2-1, is GAGVSQSPSNKVTEKGKDVELRCDPISGHTALYWYRQSLGQGLEFLIYFQGNSAPDKSGLPSDRFSAERTGGSVSTLTIQRTQQEDSAVYLCASSFQTSGVIAYNEQFFGPGTRLTVL.

The V gene is TRBV2, the J gene TRBJ1-2; D ambiguous. The V gene's germline CDR1 is SNHLY and CDR2 FYNNEI. Trimming shortened V by 5 bases and J by 4 bases, and 26 bases separated the two germline ends. The CDR3 runs 18 residues. The CDR3 DNA follows: TGTGCCAGCAGTCCACAACCGGGCCCCACCAGGACTACCTATGGCTACACCTTC. Its translation is CASSPQPGPTRTTYGYTF.

The CDR3 DNA reads TGTGCCAGCAGCTTGTCGTGGAGGATGGGCACTGAAGCTTTCTTT. The encoded protein is CASSLSWRMGTEAFF. The chain couples TRBV5-6 to TRBJ1-1, with D unresolved. CDR1 is SGHDT and CDR2 is YYEEEE in the germline V gene. The length of the CDR3 is 15 residues. The V end was cut by 1 base, the J end by 4 bases, with 14 bases between.

The rearrangement uses TRBV5-1 and TRBJ2-3; TRBD1 aligns across 9 bases. V gave up 4 bases and J gave up 5 bases; unmatched junction bases: 5. This CDR3 has 14 residues. CDR1 is SGHRS and CDR2 is YFSETQ in the germline V gene. The CDR3 coding sequence is TGCGCCAGCAGCCCTGGACAGGGGAGAGATACGCAGTATTTT. Protein sequence: CASSPGQGRDTQYF.

This chain uses TRBV27 with TRBJ1-3; unclear D gene. Germline CDR1 and CDR2: MNHEY and SMNVEV (reference sequence). V was shortened by 5 bases and J by 0 bases, with 11 bases between the two germline ends. The CDR3 is 15 residues long. DNA for the CDR3: TGTGCCAGCAGTCGCGCCGGACTCTCTGGAAACACCATATATTTT. This sequence encodes CASSRAGLSGNTIYF.

This chain links TRBV2 with TRBJ1-1; no clear D. Trimming removed 7 bases from V and 1 base from J, with 10 bases in between. The CDR3 runs 13 residues. Germline V gives CDR1 SNHLY, CDR2 FYNNEI. CDR3 DNA sequence: TGTGCCAGCATCAGGTCGGAGAACACTGAAGCTTTCTTT. Translation: CASIRSENTEAFF.

CDR3 sequence: CSASGTGKGSTNEKLFF. In DNA, the CDR3 is TGCAGTGCTAGTGGGACAGGAAAAGGCTCAACTAATGAAAAACTGTTTTTT. The chain links TRBV20-1 to TRBJ1-4; 8 nucleotides match TRBD1. The CDR3 has 17 residues. Per the germline V gene, CDR1 is DFQATT and CDR2 is SNEGSKA (reference sequence). V dropped 3 bases and J dropped 0; count of bases not matched to a gene: 9.

The gene calls are TRBV18 and TRBJ2-7; TRBD1 aligns across 7 bases. With 3 bases clipped from V and 12 bases from J, the junction kept 8 bases outside the gene matches. The CDR3 is made up of 12 amino acids. Germline V gene sequence: CDR1 KGHSH, CDR2 LQKENI. The CDR3 sequence: CASSPNRQGLYF. The CDR3 DNA is TGTGCCAGCTCACCCAACAGACAGGGTCTGTACTTC.

The chain has TRBV19 and TRBJ2-1; TRBD2 matches at 11 bases. Germline V lookup: CDR1 LNHDA, CDR2 SQIVND (reference sequence). There are 15 residues in the CDR3. After removal of 7 bases from V and 7 bases from J, the junction contained 9 bases not matched to a gene. The CDR3 is CASTLSASGGNEQFF. The CDR3, as DNA: TGTGCCAGTACTCTATCGGCTAGCGGGGGGAATGAGCAGTTCTTC. Full variable domain (outside the CDR3, taken from reference TRBV19 and TRBJ2-1): DGGITQSPKYLFRKEGQNVTLSCEQNLNHDAMYWYRQDPGQGLRLIYYSQIVNDFQKGDIAEGYSVSREKKESFPLTVTSAQKNPTAFYLCASTLSASGGNEQFFGPGTRLTVL.